This T cell receptor beta chain was documented in a study of spatial heterogeneity in lung cancer. Each TCR cDNA molecule carried a unique molecular identifier. MiXCR, run by TCRdb on the 5' RACE reads, gives a single entry per CDR3 protein. The profile shows around 60,000 distinct CDR3 sequences, around 8.2% of them singletons. This clonotype appeared many times. Described time point: sample taken at primary tumor resection. Whole RNA was taken from tumor, nontumor lung or frozen PBMC; it was then sequenced unsorted. Samples were donated by 72 untreated early-stage non-small cell lung cancer patients. The CDR3 spans 16 residues. V was shortened by 0 bases and J by 7 bases, with 18 bases between the two germline ends. CDR1 and CDR2 from the germline V gene are MNHNS and SASEGT.

Sequenced here: PBMCs, sampled at surgery. The TCR was taken from a female donor with early-stage non-small cell lung cancer. The rearrangement uses TRBV6-1 and TRBJ1-2; possibly TRBD1 for D (5 bases). This chain's CDR3 is CASSEALRDSNRGYTF. The CDR3 nucleotides are TGTGCCAGCAGTGAAGCCCTTCGGGACTCCAACCGTGGCTACACCTTC.